These 15 T cell receptor beta chains were all obtained from the same sample, sequenced in a study of shared T cell receptors in the human thymus. Profiling relied on immunoSEQ multiplex PCR, and the TCRdb table lists in-frame clones only, not all of them. In the table there are 55,000 to 75,000 clones, 90% to 95% of which are singletons. The specimen sequenced was thymocytes. Receptors were obtained from a human donor.

The genes are TRBV7-9 and TRBJ1-5; D unclear. Trimming took off 4 bases at V and 5 bases at J, with 21 bases between the two ends. CDR3 length equals 17 residues. Germline V gene sequence: CDR1 SEHNR, CDR2 FQNEAQ (reference sequence). The CDR3 spells CASSSKDQDLRYQPQHF. Written as DNA, the CDR3 is TGTGCCAGCAGCTCGAAGGACCAGGATTTGCGCTATCAGCCCCAGCATTTT.

This rearrangement joins TRBV4-1 to TRBJ2-2; 12 bases align to TRBD2. V was clipped by 2 bases and J by 6 bases; unmatched bases: 7. The germline V gene has CDR1 MGHRA and CDR2 YSYEKL. The CDR3 is made up of 17 amino acids. The DNA of the CDR3 is TGCGCCAGCAGCCAAAACAACGGACTAGCGGGGCCCGGGGAGCTGTTTTTT. Its translation: CASSQNNGLAGPGELFF.

This chain uses TRBV25-1 with TRBJ2-1; 8 nucleotides agree with TRBD2. The V gene end was trimmed by 3 bases and the J gene end by 0 bases; junction bases not matched to a gene: 7. Germline lookup yields CDR1 MGHDK and CDR2 SYGVNS. The CDR3 is made up of 17 amino acids. The CDR3 spells CASSEDSGVRSYNEQFF. The CDR3 DNA is TGTGCCAGCAGTGAGGATAGCGGGGTCCGCTCCTACAATGAGCAGTTCTTC.

The CDR3 spells CASSQESPRPQGSGELFF. In DNA, the CDR3 is TGCGCCAGCAGCCAAGAGTCCCCTCGCCCTCAGGGTTCCGGGGAGCTGTTTTTT. The chain employs TRBV4-3 and TRBJ2-2, with TRBD1 as a possible D gene (5 bases). V was trimmed by 0 bases and J by 6 bases, leaving 20 bases between them. The CDR3 runs 18 residues. The germline gives CDR1 LGHNA, CDR2 YSLEER.

In its sample, this clone was seen once. The J gene is TRBJ2-2, the V gene TRBV5-1; the D gene is possibly TRBD2 (7 bases). CDR1 is SGHRS, CDR2 YFSETQ, per germline. V dropped 4 bases and J dropped 2 bases, with 18 bases sitting between them. CDR3 length: 17 residues. The chain's CDR3 is CASSPHRGGSNTGELFF. Written as DNA, the CDR3 is TGCGCCAGCAGCCCCCATAGGGGGGGGAGTAACACCGGGGAGCTGTTTTTT.

The rearrangement uses TRBV2 and TRBJ2-1; D is unclear. The CDR3 is 14 amino acids. The V and J ends lost 4 bases and 8 bases respectively, with 15 bases between them. In germline, CDR1 is SNHLY, CDR2 FYNNEI. CDR3 bases: TGTGCCAGCAGTGTAGTACCGTGTGGCGATGAGCAGTTCTTC. It yields the protein CASSVVPCGDEQFF.

Only one count was recorded for this clone. V gene TRBV5-6 combines with J gene TRBJ2-7; D may be TRBD1 (6 bases). This CDR3 comprises 16 residues. Per the germline V gene, CDR1 is SGHDT and CDR2 is YYEEEE. The V end was cut by 4 bases, the J end by 2 bases, with 19 bases between. The DNA for the CDR3 is TGTGCCAGCAGCCCCGGCCAGACAGGACCGGCCTACGAGCAGTACTTC. Its translation is CASSPGQTGPAYEQYF.

In DNA form, the CDR3 reads TGTGCCAGCAGTGATTATCCGCGGACTAGCACAGATACGCAGTATTTT. Protein product: CASSDYPRTSTDTQYF. V usage is TRBV28 and J usage is TRBJ2-3; D is perhaps TRBD2 (5 bases). The CDR3 has 16 amino acids. Germline V CDR1 and CDR2: MDHEN, SYDVKM. V was cut by 5 bases and J by 0 bases, with 15 bases left in between.

The chain employs TRBV11-2 and TRBJ2-5, with unresolved D. The V end was cut by 1 base, the J end by 6 bases, with 6 bases between. The germline gives CDR1 SGHAT, CDR2 FQNNGV. The CDR3 has 12 residues. The CDR3 here is CASSLVGKTQYF. CDR3 sequence (DNA): TGTGCCAGCAGCTTAGTAGGGAAGACCCAGTACTTC.

V is TRBV7-2 and J is TRBJ2-7; perhaps TRBD1 as D (6 bases). CDR3 length equals 14 residues. Germline V gives CDR1 SGHTA, CDR2 FQGNSA. Trimming removed 1 base from V and 4 bases from J, with 11 bases in between. The CDR3 is CASSLEGGRYEQYF. CDR3 DNA: TGTGCCAGCAGCTTAGAAGGGGGTCGGTACGAGCAGTACTTC.

The rearrangement links TRBV27 to TRBJ1-6; 10 bases line up with TRBD1. V lost 4 bases, J lost 10 bases, and 7 bases stayed unmatched. The CDR3 is 15 residues long. Germline V gene lookup returns CDR1 MNHEY and CDR2 SMNVEV (reference sequence). The chain's CDR3 is CASSSPDRGASPLHF. The DNA of the CDR3 is TGTGCCAGCAGTTCCCCGGACAGGGGGGCATCACCCCTCCACTTT.

J is TRBJ2-5 and V is TRBV6-1; tentative D call: TRBD1 (6 bases). The CDR3 has 15 residues. Germline CDR1 reads MNHNS; CDR2 reads SASEGT. The V end lost 6 bases, the J end lost 5 bases, and 19 bases lay between the germline ends. The CDR3, as DNA: TGTGCCAGCAGACGATACAGGGAAGGGAAGGAGACCCAGTACTTC. As protein: CASRRYREGKETQYF.

The chain carries TRBV4-2 and TRBJ2-7; maybe TRBD1 (6 bases). This CDR3 region has 15 residues. Deletions cut 0 bases from V and 0 bases from J, with 9 bases between. Per germline, CDR1 LGHNA and CDR2 YNFKEQ. CDR3 DNA: TGTGCCAGCAGCCAAGATAGGGGGACCTCCTACGAGCAGTACTTC. It codes for CASSQDRGTSYEQYF.

The chain employs TRBV4-1 and TRBJ2-7; D might be TRBD1 (5 bases). Germline CDR1 and CDR2: MGHRA and YSYEKL. The CDR3 sequence is 15 residues long. Trimming stripped 0 bases from V and 2 bases from J, with 11 bases between. DNA for the CDR3: TGCGCCAGCAGCCAAGAAAGATGGGGCGCCTACGAGCAGTACTTC. Protein: CASSQERWGAYEQYF.

The chain couples TRBV10-3 to TRBJ2-1, with 10 bases identical to TRBD2. CDR1 and CDR2 (germline): ENHRY, SYGVKD. There are 16 residues in the CDR3. Trimming at V came to 0 bases and at J to 8 bases, leaving 7 bases not matched to a gene. The CDR3 here is CAISESHSGGSDEQFF. CDR3 coding DNA: TGTGCCATCAGTGAGTCGCATAGCGGGGGGTCAGATGAGCAGTTCTTC.